The rows below give T cell receptor beta chains drawn from one sample of a study of T cell clonotyping in hematopoietic cell transplantation. Assay: immunoSEQ multiplex PCR; the TCRdb copy retains only in-frame clones and omits some. This table has approximately 12,000 clones, approximately 89% appearing once. Sequenced material: PBMCs, taken 100 days after allogeneic stem cell transplant. The receptors were sampled from a female patient in her 60s who had an allogeneic stem cell transplant from an unrelated donor, so the T cells may come from the graft donor. Some clones in this sample may be carry-over from other donors' samples. Each CDR3 is given with its conserved first and last residue. The D gene is left open where the match is weak. A row's size may be missing; if present it is once, few, many or a size class.

V gene	D gene	J gene	clone size	CDR3 protein	CDR3 DNA
TRBV27	.	TRBJ1-5	.	CASSARQTNQPQHF	TGTGCCAGCAGTGCCCGACAGACCAATCAGCCCCAGCATTTT
TRBV5-6	.	TRBJ2-7	.	CASSLRNSYEQYF	TGTGCCAGCAGCCTCAGGAACTCCTACGAGCAGTACTTC
TRBV5-1	.	TRBJ2-1	.	CASSSSGSEYNEQFF	TGCGCCAGCAGCTCTTCAGGGTCCGAGTACAATGAGCAGTTCTTC
TRBV5-4	.	TRBJ2-7	.	CASSLGDEQYF	TGTGCCAGCAGCTTGGGGGACGAGCAGTACTTC
TRBV6-5	.	TRBJ2-5	.	CASSYSGTPGETQYF	TGTGCCAGCAGTTACTCGGGGACACCGGGGGAGACCCAGTACTTC
TRBV7-9	.	TRBJ2-2	.	CASRETVSTGELFF	TGTGCCAGCAGGGAGACAGTATCTACCGGGGAGCTGTTTTTT
TRBV30	.	TRBJ2-5	.	CAWSYTRGAQYF	TGTGCCTGGAGTTATACTAGGGGGGCCCAGTACTTC
TRBV7-9	TRBD1	TRBJ1-2	.	CASSPGGNGYTF	TGTGCCAGCAGCCCAGGGGGGAATGGCTACACCTTC
TRBV14	.	TRBJ2-1	.	CASSLGLGEQFF	TGTGCCAGCAGCCTAGGTCTGGGTGAGCAGTTCTTC
TRBV7-8	.	TRBJ1-1	.	CASSLVSGAEAFF	TGTGCCAGCAGCTTAGTATCAGGAGCTGAAGCTTTCTTT
TRBV7-2	TRBD2	TRBJ2-5	.	CASSLAGGPETQYF	TGTGCCAGCAGCTTAGCGGGAGGGCCTGAGACCCAGTACTTC
TRBV9	TRBD1	TRBJ2-7	.	CASSVDPGGSYEQYF	TGTGCCAGCAGCGTAGACCCAGGGGGCTCCTACGAGCAGTACTTC
TRBV9	TRBD1	TRBJ2-1	once	CASSLGQGTYNEQFF	TGTGCCAGCAGCCTCGGACAGGGGACCTACAATGAGCAGTTCTTC
TRBV4-1	.	TRBJ1-2	.	CASSQVTDDNYGYTF	TGCGCCAGCAGCCAAGTCACAGATGATAACTATGGCTACACCTTC
TRBV13	.	TRBJ2-7	.	CASRPILRDYEQYF	TGTGCCAGCAGACCCATTCTGCGGGACTACGAGCAGTACTTC
TRBV28	.	TRBJ2-1	.	CASTALAYNEQFF	TGTGCCAGCACTGCCCTAGCGTACAATGAGCAGTTCTTC
TRBV4-2	TRBD1	TRBJ2-7	.	CASSQDPGQGFHEQYF	TGTGCCAGCAGCCAAGACCCGGGACAGGGTTTCCACGAGCAGTACTTC
TRBV20-1	.	TRBJ1-1	.	CSLDGGAEAFF	TGCAGTCTTGATGGGGGGGCTGAAGCTTTCTTT
TRBV7-2	.	TRBJ1-1	.	CASSLPGAMKAFF	TGTGCCAGCAGCTTACCGGGGGCGATGAAAGCTTTCTTT
TRBV6-5	TRBD2	TRBJ2-1	.	CASSSLAGGTNEQFF	TGTGCCAGTAGTTCTTTAGCGGGAGGTACAAATGAGCAGTTCTTC
TRBV7-3	.	TRBJ2-3	.	CASSLSYTDTQYF	TGTGCCAGCAGCTTAAGCTACACAGATACGCAGTATTTT
TRBV5-6	.	TRBJ2-7	.	CASSLGDGGYEQYF	TGTGCCAGCAGCTTGGGGGACGGAGGCTACGAGCAGTACTTC
TRBV7-3	.	TRBJ1-2	once	CASSLTGGLNYGYTF	TGTGCCAGCAGCTTAACGGGGGGGCTTAACTATGGCTACACCTTC
TRBV28	.	TRBJ2-7	.	CASSQPRGARSSYEQYF	TGTGCCAGCAGCCAACCCAGGGGAGCGCGTAGCTCCTACGAGCAGTACTTC
TRBV7-2	TRBD1	TRBJ1-2	once	CASSLDRGLMGYTF	TGTGCCAGCAGCTTAGACAGGGGGCTTATGGGCTACACCTTC
TRBV27	.	TRBJ1-1	once	CASKHLTGGTEAFF	TGTGCCAGCAAACACCTGACAGGTGGCACTGAAGCTTTCTTT
TRBV9	.	TRBJ2-1	.	CASSAQTGSYNEQFF	TGTGCCAGCAGCGCACAGACAGGCTCCTACAATGAGCAGTTCTTC
TRBV28	.	TRBJ1-1	once	CASREVGVTEAFF	TGTGCCAGCAGAGAAGTAGGTGTCACTGAAGCTTTCTTT
TRBV27	.	TRBJ2-1	.	CASSLYGWQFF	TGTGCCAGCAGTTTATACGGGTGGCAGTTCTTC
TRBV11-2	TRBD2	TRBJ2-1	.	CASSFKGGGFHEQFF	TGTGCCAGCAGCTTTAAGGGCGGGGGGTTTCATGAGCAGTTCTTC
TRBV6-5	.	TRBJ2-3	.	CASTPDKYTQYF	TGTGCCAGCACCCCCGACAAGTATACGCAGTATTTT
TRBV19	.	TRBJ1-1	.	CASSIGPNTEAFF	TGTGCCAGTAGTATAGGCCCGAACACTGAAGCTTTCTTT